Presented here are 19 T cell receptor beta chains from one specimen sequenced in a study of T cells in localized non-small cell lung cancer. Clones were sequenced by immunoSEQ multiplex PCR, and TCRdb holds only the in-frame ones, with some missing. The table lists 28,000 or so clones, 91% of them singletons, with around 4% in the top ten. The material was peripheral blood, obtained before any cancer treatment. The source is a female donor of 60 years or more with stage II squamous cell lung carcinoma.

The V call is TRBV6-5, the J call TRBJ1-2; D ambiguous. Germline CDR1 reads MNHEY; CDR2 reads SVGAGI. The CDR3 covers 15 residues. V lost 6 bases to trimming and J lost 2 bases, with 16 bases between them. CDR3: CASRSTRYVNYGYTF. The CDR3 DNA sequence: TGTGCCAGCAGGTCCACTCGCTACGTAAACTATGGCTACACCTTC.

V is TRBV6-6 and J is TRBJ2-7, with TRBD2 matching over 12 bases. CDR3 length equals 14 residues. The trim removed 5 bases at V and 3 bases at J, leaving 2 bases unmatched. Germline assignment: CDR1 MNHNY and CDR2 SVGAGI (reference sequence). CDR3 sequence reads: CASSTTSGGYEQYF. The CDR3 nucleotides read TGTGCCAGCAGTACGACTAGCGGGGGCTACGAGCAGTACTTC.

With respect to this clone: Relative to the germline gene, one junction end is altered; a read error may explain this. The rearrangement uses TRBV7-9 and TRBJ2-5; D is unresolved. Germline V gene lookup returns CDR1 SEHNR and CDR2 FQNEAQ (reference sequence). CDR3 size: 8 residues. The CDR3 DNA sequence: TGTGCCATCTTCGATACGCACTTC. It translates to CAIFDTHF.

The chain has TRBV29-1 and TRBJ2-2; TRBD1 is a possible D gene (6 bases). V dropped 6 bases and J dropped 2 bases, with 10 bases sitting between them. The germline gives CDR1 SQVTM, CDR2 ANQGSEA. The CDR3 consists of 13 residues. Here the CDR3 reads CSVRDTNTGELFF. The CDR3 region has the DNA TGCAGCGTACGGGACACCAACACCGGGGAGCTGTTTTTT.

The chain employs TRBV30 and TRBJ1-3, with 8 bases aligning to TRBD1. Looked up from germline, CDR1 is GTSNPN and CDR2 is SVGIG (reference sequence). V was pared by 0 bases and J by 3 bases, with 10 bases of the junction left unmatched. The CDR3 length is 17 residues. In nucleotides, the CDR3 is TGTGCCTGGAGTGTCCCTGACAGGGGAATTGGTGGAAACACCATATATTTT. It yields the protein CAWSVPDRGIGGNTIYF. Using reference TRBV30 and TRBJ1-3 for the parts outside the CDR3, the full variable domain is SQTIHQWPATLVQPVGSPLSLECTVEGTSNPNLYWYRQAAGRGLQLLFYSVGIGQISSEVPQNLSASRPQDRQFILSSKKLLLSDSGFYLCAWSVPDRGIGGNTIYFGEGSWLTVV.

V usage is TRBV5-4 and J usage is TRBJ1-1; 7 bases fit TRBD1. V lost 2 bases to trimming and J lost 6 bases; unmatched junction nucleotides: 1. CDR3 length: 12 amino acids. Germline CDR1 reads SGHNT; CDR2 reads YYREEE (reference sequence). CDR3 sequence (DNA): TGTGCCAGCAGCTTCGGGACAGCTGAAGCTTTCTTT. This sequence encodes CASSFGTAEAFF. The variable domain in full, with the rest retrieved from reference TRBV5-4 and TRBJ1-1, is ETGVTQSPTHLIKTRGQQVTLRCSSQSGHNTVSWYQQALGQGPQFIFQYYREEENGRGNFPPRFSGLQFPNYSSELNVNALELDDSALYLCASSFGTAEAFFGQGTRLTVV.

J is TRBJ2-1 and V is TRBV7-9; no clear D gene. Trimming pared 5 bases from V and 5 bases from J, leaving 13 bases between. Per germline, CDR1 SEHNR and CDR2 FQNEAQ (reference sequence). CDR3 length: 14 amino acids. CDR3 nucleotides: TGTGCCAGCAGCAGGACGGACGACGACAATGAGCAGTTCTTC. It yields the protein CASSRTDDDNEQFF.

The gene calls are TRBV4-3 and TRBJ2-3; possibly TRBD1 for D (6 bases). The CDR3 has 15 residues. The V end was cut by 3 bases, the J end by 3 bases, with 13 bases between. The V gene's germline CDR1 is LGHNA and CDR2 YSLEER. DNA for the CDR3: TGCGCCAGCAGCCATGACTGGACAGCTACAGATACGCAGTATTTT. Amino acids: CASSHDWTATDTQYF.

The chain recombines TRBV10-3 with TRBJ2-3, with TRBD1 matching 7 bases. V was pared by 3 bases and J by 0 bases, with 3 bases of the junction left unmatched. Germline V gene lookup returns CDR1 ENHRY and CDR2 SYGVKD. This CDR3 contains 15 residues. CDR3 in DNA: TGTGCCATCAGTGATGGGACAGCGAGCACAGATACGCAGTATTTT. It specifies CAISDGTASTDTQYF.

The chain combines TRBV5-1 with TRBJ2-7, with D unresolved. The CDR3 consists of 14 residues. CDR1 and CDR2 from the germline V gene are SGHRS and YFSETQ. Between the trimmed V and J ends, which lost 0 bases and 0 bases, there was a span of 7 bases. The CDR3 sequence: CASSLAPFSYEQYF. DNA for the CDR3: TGCGCCAGCAGCTTGGCGCCATTCTCCTACGAGCAGTACTTC. Combining the CDR3 with reference TRBV5-1 and TRBJ2-7 gives the whole variable domain KAGVTQTPRYLIKTRGQQVTLSCSPISGHRSVSWYQQTPGQGLQFLFEYFSETQRNKGNFPGRFSGRQFSNSRSEMNVSTLELGDSALYLCASSLAPFSYEQYFGPGTRLTVT.

The chain employs TRBV7-2 and TRBJ2-1; no reliable D call. Germline V gives CDR1 SGHTA, CDR2 FQGNSA. Trimming removed 1 base from V and 3 bases from J, with 7 bases in between. The CDR3 covers 14 residues. The CDR3 nucleotides read TGTGCCAGCAGCTTAGTTTTGTTCTACAATGAGCAGTTCTTC. Its protein is CASSLVLFYNEQFF.

This clone was seen a few times. V gene TRBV6-5 combines with J gene TRBJ2-7, with 7 bases identical to TRBD2. The CDR3 spans 14 residues. Germline V gene lookup returns CDR1 MNHEY and CDR2 SVGAGI. Trimming took 2 bases from V and 8 from J; bases not matched to a gene: 9. In DNA, the CDR3 is TGTGCCAGCAGTTACAAGGCGGGAGAGTATAAGCAGTACTTC. Protein: CASSYKAGEYKQYF.

This clone was seen once. The rearrangement joins TRBV19 to TRBJ1-4, with 8 positions matching TRBD1. The CDR3 runs to 15 residues. The V and J ends lost 11 bases and 4 bases, in that order; junction bases with no gene match: 12. Germline V gives CDR1 LNHDA, CDR2 SQIVND (reference sequence). The CDR3 DNA is TGTGCCCAGCGAAAGGGACAGGAGTTTAATGAAAAACTGTTTTTT. Residues: CAQRKGQEFNEKLFF.

The chain couples TRBV28 to TRBJ1-2; D is possibly TRBD1 (5 bases). The CDR3 has 14 amino acids. Per the germline V gene, CDR1 is MDHEN and CDR2 is SYDVKM. Trimming removed 3 bases at V and 6 bases at J, with 14 bases between. CDR3 protein: CASSFRSAGDGYTF. Here the CDR3 DNA reads TGTGCCAGCAGTTTTAGGTCAGCGGGGGATGGCTACACCTTC.

V is TRBV7-2 and J is TRBJ1-5; D perhaps matches TRBD1 (5 bases). V was trimmed by 1 base and J by 4 bases, leaving 14 bases between them. This CDR3 contains 16 residues. Germline V gene data show CDR1 as SGHTA and CDR2 as FQGNSA. This CDR3 is CASSLGPGRANQPQHF. CDR3 nucleotides: TGTGCCAGCAGCTTAGGCCCGGGCAGGGCGAATCAGCCCCAGCATTTT.

The chain uses TRBV4-1 and TRBJ1-3, with 8 bases aligning to TRBD1. Germline CDR1 reads MGHRA; CDR2 reads YSYEKL. The CDR3 extends over 17 amino acids. V trimming: 1 base; J trimming: 3 bases; junction bases outside the gene matches: 8. The CDR3 is CASSQVGQGASGNTIYF. The CDR3 DNA reads as TGCGCCAGCAGCCAAGTTGGGCAGGGGGCTAGTGGAAACACCATATATTTT.

The V gene is TRBV2, the J gene TRBJ1-4, with 7 bases aligning to TRBD1. The CDR3 has 14 residues. Germline CDR1 reads SNHLY; CDR2 reads FYNNEI. J lost 1 base, V lost 6 bases, and 2 bases had no gene match. CDR3 sequence (DNA): TGTGCCAGCAGGGGGGACAGAACTAATGAAAAACTGTTTTTT. Residues: CASRGDRTNEKLFF.

The rearrangement links TRBV5-4 to TRBJ1-2; 9 bases match TRBD1. The CDR3 is 14 amino acids. CDR1 SGHNT and CDR2 YYREEE come from the germline V gene (reference sequence). Trimming cost V 1 base and J 6 bases; bases outside gene matches: 4. The DNA of the CDR3 is TGTGCCAGCAGCTTGAACAGGGGGCTAGATGGCTACACCTTC. This codes for CASSLNRGLDGYTF.

The V call is TRBV29-1, the J call TRBJ2-3, with 10 bases fitting TRBD2. The germline CDR1 and CDR2 sequences are SQVTM and ANQGSEA. V dropped 4 bases and J dropped 0; count of bases not matched to a gene: 7. CDR3 size: 16 residues. CDR3 loop: CSVVASGGSSTDTQYF. CDR3 sequence (DNA): TGCAGCGTTGTCGCTAGCGGGGGCTCAAGCACAGATACGCAGTATTTT.